The 23 T cell receptor beta chains in this list originate from one sample, sequenced in a study of long-term antiretroviral therapy in people with HIV. Investigators performed immunoSEQ version v3.0 at survey level. Method: immunoSEQ multiplex PCR; TCRdb's copy keeps in-frame clones and lacks some. The table records 25,000 to 35,000 clones, about 87% of them present only once. This sample comprised unsorted PBMCs, obtained 1.8 years after starting antiretroviral therapy. Receptors were obtained from a woman under 30 with HIV.

This chain joins TRBV6-5 and TRBJ2-7, with D possibly TRBD2 on 5 matching bases. The CDR3 is 13 residues long. Trimming took 5 bases from V and 0 from J, leaving 8 bases between them. Germline lookup yields CDR1 MNHEY and CDR2 SVGAGI. This CDR3 reads CASSAGASYEQYF. DNA for the CDR3: TGTGCCAGCAGTGCGGGTGCCTCCTACGAGCAGTACTTC.

The chain couples TRBV28 to TRBJ2-1; D perhaps matches TRBD2 (6 bases). The V end was cut by 2 bases, the J end by 0 bases, with 8 bases between. Looked up from germline, CDR1 is MDHEN and CDR2 is SYDVKM. The CDR3 contains 15 residues. CDR3 sequence: CASSLVGSSYNEQFF. The CDR3 nucleotides read TGTGCCAGCAGTTTAGTCGGGAGCTCCTACAATGAGCAGTTCTTC. Full variable domain (rest looked up from reference TRBV28 and TRBJ2-1): DVKVTQSSRYLVKRTGEKVFLECVQDMDHENMFWYRQDPGLGLRLIYFSYDVKMKEKGDIPEGYSVSREKKERFSLILESASTNQTSMYLCASSLVGSSYNEQFFGPGTRLTVL.

The genes are TRBV19 and TRBJ2-7, with 11 bases lining up with TRBD2. V shed 1 base, J shed 2 bases, and the junction held 13 bases outside the gene matches. CDR1 is LNHDA, CDR2 SQIVND, per germline (reference sequence). The CDR3 totals 19 residues. CDR3 nucleotides: TGTGCCAGTAGTATAGGACTTGTAGCGGGAGGGCCGAACGCCTACGAGCAGTACTTC. Its translation is CASSIGLVAGGPNAYEQYF.

The V and J genes are TRBV28 and TRBJ2-1, with 7 bases matching TRBD2. Germline V lookup: CDR1 MDHEN, CDR2 SYDVKM. This CDR3 has 14 residues. V lost 8 bases, J lost 3 bases, and 7 bases stayed unmatched. This CDR3 is CASSREEGYNEQFF. DNA of the CDR3: TGTGCCAGCTCTCGGGAGGAAGGCTACAATGAGCAGTTCTTC. Full variable domain (rest looked up from reference TRBV28 and TRBJ2-1): DVKVTQSSRYLVKRTGEKVFLECVQDMDHENMFWYRQDPGLGLRLIYFSYDVKMKEKGDIPEGYSVSREKKERFSLILESASTNQTSMYLCASSREEGYNEQFFGPGTRLTVL.

V gene TRBV11-2 combines with J gene TRBJ1-4; 7 nucleotides agree with TRBD1. The V and J ends lost 0 bases and 3 bases, in that order; junction bases with no gene match: 4. In germline, CDR1 is SGHAT, CDR2 FQNNGV. This CDR3 spans 16 amino acids. This CDR3 is CASSLDPGTANEKLFF. Written as DNA, the CDR3 is TGTGCCAGCAGCTTAGATCCGGGGACAGCTAATGAAAAACTGTTTTTT. The complete variable domain, with remaining parts taken from reference TRBV11-2 and TRBJ1-4, reads EAGVAQSPRYKIIEKRQSVAFWCNPISGHATLYWYQQILGQGPKLLIQFQNNGVVDDSQLPKDRFSAERLKGVDSTLKIQPAKLEDSAVYLCASSLDPGTANEKLFFGSGTQLSVL.

The V call is TRBV28, the J call TRBJ2-7, with D possibly matching TRBD2 (5 bases). The length of the CDR3 is 14 residues. V lost 4 bases to trimming and J lost 4 bases, with 14 bases between them. Germline CDR1 and CDR2: MDHEN and SYDVKM. The CDR3 bases are TGTGCCAGCAGTTCCCCGGGGTCCCTATACGAGCAGTACTTC. This gives the protein CASSSPGSLYEQYF.

The gene calls are TRBV5-1 and TRBJ1-1, with 8 bases matching TRBD1. The V and J ends lost 4 bases and 3 bases, in that order; junction bases with no gene match: 11. Germline loops: CDR1 SGHRS, CDR2 YFSETQ. The CDR3 is 16 residues long. The CDR3, as DNA: TGCGCCAGCAGCACCAGACAGGGGACACCGGACACTGAAGCTTTCTTT. As protein: CASSTRQGTPDTEAFF. The full variable domain, its missing parts supplied by reference TRBV5-1 and TRBJ1-1, is KAGVTQTPRYLIKTRGQQVTLSCSPISGHRSVSWYQQTPGQGLQFLFEYFSETQRNKGNFPGRFSGRQFSNSRSEMNVSTLELGDSALYLCASSTRQGTPDTEAFFGQGTRLTVV.

This rearrangement joins TRBV5-1 to TRBJ2-3; no definite D call. The CDR3 is 12 residues long. CDR1 is SGHRS and CDR2 is YFSETQ in the germline V gene. V was cut by 7 bases and J by 2 bases, with 8 bases left in between. This CDR3 is CASPEPTDTQYF. CDR3 nucleotides: TGCGCCAGCCCCGAACCCACAGATACGCAGTATTTT.

The rearrangement uses TRBV7-9 and TRBJ1-2; possible D gene TRBD1, 6 bases. V was clipped by 4 bases and J by 2 bases, with 17 bases between them. Germline V gene lookup returns CDR1 SEHNR and CDR2 FQNEAQ (reference sequence). The CDR3 is 16 amino acids. The CDR3 DNA reads TGTGCCAGCAGCTACTCCGGGACACTGAAGAACTATGGCTACACCTTC. As protein: CASSYSGTLKNYGYTF.

A few counts support this clone. The V and J genes are TRBV6-1 and TRBJ2-7; D remains unclear. The V end lost 0 bases, the J end lost 3 bases, and 9 bases lay between the germline ends. The CDR3 extends over 14 amino acids. In germline, CDR1 is MNHNS, CDR2 SASEGT. CDR3 nucleotide sequence: TGTGCCAGCAGTGAAGCGCAGGACGGCTACGAGCAGTACTTC. Its protein product is CASSEAQDGYEQYF.

The chain links TRBV2 to TRBJ2-3; D remains unclear. This CDR3 contains 11 residues. Germline V lookup: CDR1 SNHLY, CDR2 FYNNEI. Trimming took 9 bases from V and 5 from J, leaving 9 bases between them. In DNA, the CDR3 is TGTGCCAGGGAGTCGGGAGATACGCAGTATTTT. Protein: CARESGDTQYF.

This chain joins TRBV5-1 and TRBJ2-1; 11 positions agree with TRBD2. V shed 4 bases, J shed 4 bases, and the junction held 10 bases outside the gene matches. The germline V gene encodes CDR1 SGHRS and CDR2 YFSETQ. This CDR3 has 17 amino acids. This chain's CDR3 is CASSLRLTSGIYNEQFF. The CDR3 DNA is TGCGCCAGCAGCCTCCGTCTGACTAGCGGGATTTACAATGAGCAGTTCTTC.

This chain connects TRBV5-1 to TRBJ2-5; 9 positions match TRBD2. CDR3 length: 16 residues. The germline V gene has CDR1 SGHRS and CDR2 YFSETQ. The V segment lost 4 bases and the J segment 1 base; nucleotides outside the gene matches: 8. The CDR3 DNA follows: TGCGCCAGCAGCCTAGCTAGCGGGAACTTCCAAGAGACCCAGTACTTC. The encoded protein is CASSLASGNFQETQYF.

The genes are TRBV27 and TRBJ2-2, with D unresolved. The CDR3 is made up of 11 amino acids. Germline CDR1 is MNHEY and CDR2 is SMNVEV (reference sequence). Trimming removed 2 bases from V and 6 bases from J, with 1 base in between. The CDR3 sequence: CASSLAGELFF. The CDR3 nucleotides read TGTGCCAGCAGTTTAGCCGGGGAGCTGTTTTTT.

A single count supports this clone. The chain has TRBV27 and TRBJ2-5; 12 nucleotides align to TRBD2. From germline, CDR1 is MNHEY and CDR2 SMNVEV (reference sequence). CDR3 length: 14 residues. V lost 5 bases and J lost 8; bases outside the gene matches: 6. In nucleotides, the CDR3 is TGTGCCAGCAGTCCCGGGACTAGCGGGCCCACCCAGTACTTC. Protein: CASSPGTSGPTQYF.

This rearrangement joins TRBV27 to TRBJ2-7; maybe TRBD2 (6 bases). The germline V and J ends were trimmed by 5 bases and 3 bases, with 11 bases remaining between them. CDR1 MNHEY and CDR2 SMNVEV come from the germline V gene (reference sequence). CDR3 length: 13 amino acids. The CDR3 DNA sequence: TGTGCCAGCAGTCCCCGACTAGTCTACGAGCAGTACTTC. Protein product: CASSPRLVYEQYF.

The chain is built from TRBV11-1 and TRBJ2-1; 7 bases map to TRBD2. V shed 4 bases and J 9 bases; nucleotides not matched to a gene: 3. Germline values: CDR1 SGHAT, CDR2 FQDESV (reference sequence). The CDR3 runs to 12 residues. The CDR3 region is CASSSPGGEQFF. The CDR3 DNA is TGTGCCAGCAGCTCTCCGGGGGGTGAGCAGTTCTTC. The full variable domain, with the rest looked up from reference TRBV11-1 and TRBJ2-1, is EAEVAQSPRYKITEKSQAVAFWCDPISGHATLYWYRQILGQGPELLVQFQDESVVDDSQLPKDRFSAERLKGVDSTLKIQPAELGDSAMYLCASSSPGGEQFFGPGTRLTVL.

This chain uses TRBV25-1 with TRBJ1-6, with 8 bases that match TRBD1. Per germline, CDR1 MGHDK and CDR2 SYGVNS. The CDR3 length is 18 residues. Unmatched junction bases numbered 15, after V lost 2 bases and J lost 9 bases. The CDR3 is CASSEGTGQHVYGSPLHF. The DNA for the CDR3 is TGTGCCAGCAGTGAAGGGACAGGACAGCACGTTTATGGTTCACCCCTCCACTTT.

The V gene is TRBV7-2, the J gene TRBJ2-3; 14 nucleotides agree with TRBD2. V dropped 5 bases and J dropped 5; count of bases not matched to a gene: 6. Germline V gives CDR1 SGHTA, CDR2 FQGNSA. This CDR3 region has 16 residues. CDR3 sequence reads: CASSLGGLAGVDTQYF. The CDR3 DNA reads TGTGCCAGCAGCCTTGGGGGACTAGCGGGAGTAGATACGCAGTATTTT.

As for this clone: Germline is not matched at one junction end, which may reflect a read error. V and J are TRBV7-7 and TRBJ2-1, with TRBD2 matching over 7 bases. This CDR3 has 15 amino acids. The germline V gene has CDR1 SSHAT and CDR2 FNYEAQ (reference sequence). CDR3 region: CASSYRLAVYNEQFF. The CDR3 bases are TGTGCTAGCAGCTACCGACTAGCAGTTTACAATGAGCAGTTCTTC.

Comments on this clone: The germline gene is not matched at one end of the junction; a read error may be the cause. The chain recombines TRBV7-3 with TRBJ2-5; D possibly corresponds to TRBD1 (6 bases). There are 13 residues in the CDR3. From germline, CDR1 is SGHTA and CDR2 FQGTGA. CDR3 protein: CASSITGRGTQYF. As DNA, the CDR3 is TGTGCCAGCAGCATAACAGGGAGAGGGACCCAGTACTTC.

The chain uses TRBV9 and TRBJ2-3; no clear D. The CDR3 is 14 amino acids. With 2 bases removed from V and 8 bases from J, the gap between germline ends came to 15 bases. Germline V CDR1 and CDR2: SGDLS, YYNGEE. CDR3 DNA sequence: TGTGCCAGCAGCGTGCGGTCGACCTCAGGTACGCAGTATTTT. Its protein is CASSVRSTSGTQYF. Full variable domain (missing parts from reference TRBV9 and TRBJ2-3): DSGVTQTPKHLITATGQRVTLRCSPRSGDLSVYWYQQSLDQGLQFLIQYYNGEERAKGNILERFSAQQFPDLHSELNLSSLELGDSALYFCASSVRSTSGTQYFGPGTRLTVL.

This chain connects TRBV28 to TRBJ2-1; 10 positions agree with TRBD2. The CDR3 loop spans 14 amino acids. J was trimmed by 8 bases and V by 2 bases; bases with no gene match: 3. From germline, CDR1 is MDHEN and CDR2 SYDVKM. The CDR3 protein is CASSLEREGDEQFF. The CDR3 DNA is TGTGCCAGCAGTTTAGAGCGGGAGGGGGATGAGCAGTTCTTC.